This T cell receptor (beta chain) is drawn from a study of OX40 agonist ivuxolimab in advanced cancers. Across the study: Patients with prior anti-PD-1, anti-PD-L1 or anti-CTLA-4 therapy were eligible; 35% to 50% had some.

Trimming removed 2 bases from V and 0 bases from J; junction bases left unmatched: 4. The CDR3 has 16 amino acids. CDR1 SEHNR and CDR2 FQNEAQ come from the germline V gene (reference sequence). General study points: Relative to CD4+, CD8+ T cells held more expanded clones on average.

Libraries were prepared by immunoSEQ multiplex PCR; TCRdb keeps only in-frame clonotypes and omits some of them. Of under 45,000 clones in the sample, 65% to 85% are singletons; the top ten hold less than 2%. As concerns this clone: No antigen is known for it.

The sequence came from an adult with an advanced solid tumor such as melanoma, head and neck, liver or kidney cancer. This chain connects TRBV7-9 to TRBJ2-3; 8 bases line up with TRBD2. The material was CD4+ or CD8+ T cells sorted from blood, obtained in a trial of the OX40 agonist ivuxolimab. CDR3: CASSLSAGGSTDTQYF. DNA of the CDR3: TGTGCCAGCAGCTTATCGGCGGGAGGCAGCACAGATACGCAGTATTTT.